These 20 T cell receptor beta chains share one sample of origin, sequenced in a study of T cell changes during pregnancy in multiple sclerosis. The assay was immunoSEQ multiplex PCR, and TCRdb's table has in-frame clones only and misses some. The sample has 50,000 to 65,000 clones; roughly 92% are singletons. The source material was CD8+ T cells from peripheral blood mononuclear cells, sampled in the second trimester of pregnancy. The receptor source for this set is a female donor with multiple sclerosis, enrolled in a pregnancy study.

The J gene is TRBJ2-2, the V gene TRBV11-3, with 7 bases matching TRBD1. V gave up 5 bases and J gave up 4 bases; unmatched junction bases: 7. The germline V gene encodes CDR1 SGHNT and CDR2 YENEEA. The CDR3 totals 15 residues. This CDR3 is CASSHRDRPTGELFF. The CDR3 nucleotides are TGTGCCAGCAGCCACCGGGACAGACCCACCGGGGAGCTGTTTTTT.

The chain employs TRBV7-6 and TRBJ1-1; D gene unclear. Germline V lookup: CDR1 SGHVS, CDR2 FNYEAQ. The CDR3 sequence is 13 residues long. V was cut by 0 bases and J by 3 bases, with 5 bases left in between. CDR3 DNA: TGTGCCAGCAGCTTAGCAGCTTACACTGAAGCTTTCTTT. Translating gives CASSLAAYTEAFF.

This chain joins TRBV10-1 and TRBJ1-3; TRBD1 aligns across 10 bases. Germline lookup yields CDR1 WNHNN and CDR2 SYGVQD (reference sequence). The CDR3 runs 18 residues. Losses at the gene ends were 0 bases for V and 0 bases for J; bases not matched to a gene: 5. The CDR3 here is CASSESRDRGYSGNTIYF. CDR3 bases: TGCGCCAGCAGTGAGTCCCGGGACAGGGGATACTCTGGAAACACCATATATTTT.

J is TRBJ2-1 and V is TRBV7-9, with 7 bases matching TRBD2. The V segment lost 1 base and the J segment 6 bases; nucleotides outside the gene matches: 9. The germline gives CDR1 SEHNR, CDR2 FQNEAQ (reference sequence). This CDR3 spans 16 amino acids. The CDR3 region is CASSLVGAGEFNEQFF. CDR3 sequence (DNA): TGTGCCAGCAGCTTAGTCGGTGCGGGAGAATTCAATGAGCAGTTCTTC.

The chain carries TRBV29-1 and TRBJ2-1; TRBD1 might be the D (5 bases). Germline CDR1 and CDR2: SQVTM and ANQGSEA. The CDR3 totals 10 residues. Trimming removed 3 bases from V and 13 bases from J, with 10 bases in between. CDR3 bases: TGCAGCGTTGAGATCCAGGGACAGTTCTTC. Its translation: CSVEIQGQFF.

CDR3 DNA: TGCGCCAGCAGCCCTTACGGTAGACTTAATGAAAAACTGTTTTTT. Encoded protein: CASSPYGRLNEKLFF. The chain couples TRBV4-3 to TRBJ1-4; D is ambiguous. V shed 4 bases and J shed 4 bases, with 13 bases lying between them. The CDR3 has 15 amino acids. Germline CDR1 LGHNA, CDR2 YSLEER.

Only one count was recorded for this clone. The chain employs TRBV19 and TRBJ2-1; 7 nucleotides agree with TRBD2. Germline loops: CDR1 LNHDA, CDR2 SQIVND (reference sequence). The CDR3 contains 18 residues. Trimming cost V 3 bases and J 0 bases; bases outside gene matches: 11. The CDR3 here is CASSIYLAELSSYNEQFF. The CDR3 coding sequence is TGTGCCAGTAGTATTTATCTAGCGGAGCTAAGCTCCTACAATGAGCAGTTCTTC.

The chain has TRBV18 and TRBJ1-2; D perhaps matches TRBD1 (5 bases). Germline V lookup: CDR1 KGHSH, CDR2 LQKENI. The CDR3 spans 15 residues. V was shortened by 6 bases and J by 3 bases, with 17 bases between the two germline ends. For the CDR3, the DNA is TGTGCCAGCTCCCCAGACAGCCAAGCATACTATGGCTACACCTTC. Protein sequence: CASSPDSQAYYGYTF.

The chain uses TRBV7-9 and TRBJ2-7; 7 nucleotides line up with TRBD1. CDR3 length: 15 amino acids. V dropped 4 bases and J dropped 0; count of bases not matched to a gene: 6. Looked up from germline, CDR1 is SEHNR and CDR2 is FQNEAQ (reference sequence). CDR3 residues: CASSYPGQSSYEQYF. Here the CDR3 DNA reads TGTGCCAGCAGCTATCCGGGACAGAGCTCCTACGAGCAGTACTTC.

The V gene is TRBV10-3, the J gene TRBJ2-2, with TRBD2 matching 14 bases. The CDR3 loop spans 19 amino acids. With 8 bases clipped from V and 2 bases from J, the junction kept 13 bases outside the gene matches. Germline V gene data show CDR1 as ENHRY and CDR2 as SYGVKD. CDR3 region: CAIGGNSGTSGGNTGELFF. The CDR3 DNA reads as TGTGCCATCGGGGGGAACTCCGGGACTAGCGGGGGAAACACCGGGGAGCTGTTTTTT.

The rearrangement links TRBV7-8 to TRBJ1-2, with D possibly TRBD1 on 6 matching bases. In germline, CDR1 is SGHVS, CDR2 FQNEAQ. V lost 5 bases, J lost 2 bases, and 12 bases lay in between. The CDR3 sequence is 14 residues long. Here the CDR3 reads CASSQQGANYGYTF. CDR3 nucleotides: TGTGCCAGCAGCCAACAGGGTGCCAACTATGGCTACACCTTC.

CDR3 residues: CASSLELAGYEQYF. In DNA form, the CDR3 reads TGTGCCAGCAGCTTAGAACTAGCGGGATACGAGCAGTACTTC. This chain joins TRBV11-1 and TRBJ2-7, with 10 bases that match TRBD2. After removal of 1 base from V and 4 bases from J, the junction contained 1 base not matched to a gene. The length of the CDR3 is 14 residues. From germline, CDR1 is SGHAT and CDR2 FQDESV (reference sequence).

This chain connects TRBV5-4 to TRBJ2-1; TRBD2 matches 8 bases. V shed 0 bases, J shed 8 bases, and the junction held 13 bases outside the gene matches. The germline V gene encodes CDR1 SGHNT and CDR2 YYREEE (reference sequence). The CDR3 runs 17 residues. The CDR3 sequence: CASSLASGSGVWDEQFF. The CDR3 nucleotides are TGTGCCAGCAGCTTGGCCAGCGGGAGTGGGGTGTGGGATGAGCAGTTCTTC.

The V gene is TRBV27, the J gene TRBJ2-5, with D tentatively TRBD1 (5 bases). Trimming took off 5 bases at V and 1 base at J, with 14 bases between the two ends. Germline V CDR1 and CDR2: MNHEY, SMNVEV (reference sequence). This CDR3 is built from 15 residues. This CDR3 reads CASSLLGALQETQYF. The CDR3 nucleotides are TGTGCCAGCAGTCTATTAGGGGCCCTCCAAGAGACCCAGTACTTC.

J is TRBJ1-5 and V is TRBV27; possible D gene TRBD1, 6 bases. Trimming removed 2 bases at V and 5 bases at J, with 13 bases between. The CDR3 contains 15 residues. In germline, CDR1 is MNHEY, CDR2 SMNVEV (reference sequence). The CDR3 is CASSLRGATYQPQHF. In DNA form, the CDR3 reads TGTGCCAGCAGTTTACGGGGGGCCACCTATCAGCCCCAGCATTTT.

The chain combines TRBV6-1 with TRBJ2-7; maybe TRBD1 (5 bases). The V end was cut by 0 bases, the J end by 3 bases, with 15 bases between. The CDR3 covers 16 residues. Germline V gene lookup returns CDR1 MNHNS and CDR2 SASEGT. This chain's CDR3 is CASSEALRTIIYEQYF. CDR3 bases: TGTGCCAGCAGTGAAGCGCTACGGACAATAATCTACGAGCAGTACTTC.

This chain links TRBV19 with TRBJ2-2; 7 bases map to TRBD1. Looked up from germline, CDR1 is LNHDA and CDR2 is SQIVND (reference sequence). The ends lost 9 bases at V and 1 base at J; junction bases unmatched: 2. CDR3 length: 13 amino acids. CDR3 amino acids: CASRQGNTGELFF. CDR3 coding DNA: TGTGCCAGCCGACAGGGGAACACCGGGGAGCTGTTTTTT.

The chain combines TRBV19 with TRBJ1-1; D unresolved. The germline V gene has CDR1 LNHDA and CDR2 SQIVND (reference sequence). Trimming left V 6 bases short and J 7 bases short, with 9 bases between. The length of the CDR3 is 11 residues. The CDR3 DNA sequence: TGTGCCAGTAGGGCCGGGAGTGAAGCTTTCTTT. It codes for CASRAGSEAFF.

The chain joins TRBV27 to TRBJ1-3; the D gene is possibly TRBD1 (6 bases). This CDR3 region has 15 residues. Germline-derived CDR1 and CDR2 are MNHEY and SMNVEV (reference sequence). V shed 6 bases and J shed 4 bases, with 16 bases lying between them. This chain's CDR3 is CASSIYAGQGNTIYF. In nucleotides, the CDR3 is TGTGCCAGCAGCATATACGCTGGACAGGGAAACACCATATATTTT.

The chain combines TRBV30 with TRBJ2-3; D is possibly TRBD2 (5 bases). Trimming shortened V by 0 bases and J by 1 base, and 11 bases separated the two germline ends. Germline-derived CDR1 and CDR2 are GTSNPN and SVGIG (reference sequence). This CDR3 region has 15 residues. CDR3 sequence (DNA): TGTGCCTGGAGTGTGTTCGGTAGCGGCACAGATACGCAGTATTTT. The encoded protein is CAWSVFGSGTDTQYF. Together with reference TRBV30 and TRBJ2-3, the CDR3 gives the full variable domain: SQTIHQWPATLVQPVGSPLSLECTVEGTSNPNLYWYRQAAGRGLQLLFYSVGIGQISSEVPQNLSASRPQDRQFILSSKKLLLSDSGFYLCAWSVFGSGTDTQYFGPGTRLTVL.